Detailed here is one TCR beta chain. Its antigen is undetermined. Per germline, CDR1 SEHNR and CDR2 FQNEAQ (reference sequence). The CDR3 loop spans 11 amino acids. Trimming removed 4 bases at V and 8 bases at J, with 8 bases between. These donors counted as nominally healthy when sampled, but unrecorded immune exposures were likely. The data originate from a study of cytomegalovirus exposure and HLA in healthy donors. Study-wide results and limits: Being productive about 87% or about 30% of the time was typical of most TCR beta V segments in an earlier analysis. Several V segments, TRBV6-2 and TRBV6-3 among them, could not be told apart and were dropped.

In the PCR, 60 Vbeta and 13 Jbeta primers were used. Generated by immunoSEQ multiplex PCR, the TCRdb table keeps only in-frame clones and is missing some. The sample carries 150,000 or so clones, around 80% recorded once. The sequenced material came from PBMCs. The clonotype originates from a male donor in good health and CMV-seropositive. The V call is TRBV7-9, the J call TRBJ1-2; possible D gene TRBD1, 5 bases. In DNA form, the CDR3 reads TGTGCCAGCAGCTGGGGGGAGGGCTACACCTTC. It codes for CASSWGEGYTF.